This entry lists 23 T cell receptor beta chains sequenced from one sample in a study of shared clonotypes between healthy human individuals. TCRdb's table, derived via immunoSEQ multiplex PCR, lists solely in-frame clones and lacks some. The sample consists of about 2.3 million clones, 90% to 95% of them appearing once. The sequencing sample was made of naive CD4+ T cells from PBMCs. Subset given: CD45RA+ positively selected. The receptors were gathered from a man aged 18 to 30 in good health. Some clones in this sample may be carry-over from other donors' samples.

The chain combines TRBV7-9 with TRBJ1-2; the D gene is possibly TRBD1 (5 bases). The length of the CDR3 is 15 residues. Germline V gives CDR1 SEHNR, CDR2 FQNEAQ (reference sequence). V was clipped by 5 bases and J by 2 bases, with 15 bases between them. The DNA of the CDR3 is TGTGCCAGCAGCCAGTCTGGGGGTCGGAACTATGGCTACACCTTC. Its translation is CASSQSGGRNYGYTF.

To note about this clone: Other DNA sequences within the sample encode an identical CDR3. The J gene is TRBJ1-2, the V gene TRBV10-3, with 9 bases identical to TRBD1. In germline, CDR1 is ENHRY, CDR2 SYGVKD. The CDR3 is 14 residues long. The J segment lost 4 bases and the V segment lost 0 bases, leaving 0 bases of the junction unmatched. The CDR3 is CAISESTGGYGYTF. For the CDR3, the DNA is TGTGCCATCAGTGAGTCGACAGGGGGCTATGGCTACACCTTC.

V usage is TRBV5-4 and J usage is TRBJ2-6; no clear D gene. V lost 2 bases and J 1 base, leaving 4 bases between the germline ends. Germline CDR1 SGHNT, CDR2 YYREEE (reference sequence). This CDR3 is 14 amino acids long. The DNA of the CDR3 is TGTGCCAGCAGCTTAAAATCTGGGGCCAACGTCCTGACTTTC. Translated: CASSLKSGANVLTF.

The genes are TRBV5-1 and TRBJ2-1; 10 nucleotides agree with TRBD2. The CDR3 sequence is 15 residues long. The junction had 4 bases not matched to a gene; V was cut back by 1 base and J by 6 bases. CDR1 and CDR2 from the germline V gene are SGHRS and YFSETQ. CDR3 DNA sequence: TGCGCCAGCAGCTTGTCGGCTAGCGGGAGCAATGAGCAGTTCTTC. Its protein is CASSLSASGSNEQFF.

The chain employs TRBV28 and TRBJ1-2; D may be TRBD1 (5 bases). V lost 4 bases and J 4 bases, leaving 16 bases between the germline ends. The germline gives CDR1 MDHEN, CDR2 SYDVKM. This CDR3 region has 15 residues. The CDR3 loop is CASSSTRGPGYGYTF. The CDR3 nucleotides read TGTGCCAGCAGTTCAACCCGGGGCCCAGGCTATGGCTACACCTTC.

The chain has TRBV7-9 and TRBJ1-1, with TRBD1 identical over 8 bases. After removal of 4 bases from V and 4 bases from J, the junction contained 5 bases not matched to a gene. Germline-derived CDR1 and CDR2 are SEHNR and FQNEAQ (reference sequence). The length of the CDR3 is 14 residues. In DNA form, the CDR3 reads TGTGCCAGCAGCTCGGACAGGGTGGGCACTGAAGCTTTCTTT. This encodes CASSSDRVGTEAFF.

CDR3 sequence (DNA): TGTGCCAGCAGATCCAGGACTAGCGGGAGGGTCTTATCCTACGAGCAGTACTTC. Amino acids: CASRSRTSGRVLSYEQYF. The J gene is TRBJ2-7, the V gene TRBV11-2; 15 bases align to TRBD2. CDR3 size: 18 residues. Per the germline V gene, CDR1 is SGHAT and CDR2 is FQNNGV. With 6 bases clipped from V and 1 base from J, the junction kept 10 bases outside the gene matches.

This chain connects TRBV5-5 to TRBJ2-2, with 10 bases matching TRBD1. Per the germline V gene, CDR1 is SGHKS and CDR2 is YYEKEE (reference sequence). V shed 3 bases, J shed 2 bases, and the junction held 4 bases outside the gene matches. CDR3 length: 16 residues. CDR3 DNA sequence: TGTGCCAGCAGCTCGGGACAGGGGCTAAACACCGGGGAGCTGTTTTTT. Translating gives CASSSGQGLNTGELFF. Complete variable domain (other parts from reference TRBV5-5 and TRBJ2-2): DAGVTQSPTHLIKTRGQQVTLRCSPISGHKSVSWYQQVLGQGPQFIFQYYEKEERGRGNFPDRFSARQFPNYSSELNVNALLLGDSALYLCASSSGQGLNTGELFFGEGSRLTVL.

With regard to this clone: Other DNA variants within this sample encode the same CDR3. This chain uses TRBV9 with TRBJ1-1; TRBD1 aligns across 11 bases. The CDR3 runs to 15 residues. Per the germline V gene, CDR1 is SGDLS and CDR2 is YYNGEE. V lost 2 bases and J lost 4; bases outside the gene matches: 4. This chain's CDR3 is CASSVAGTGGTEAFF. The CDR3 DNA is TGTGCCAGCAGCGTTGCGGGGACAGGGGGCACTGAAGCTTTCTTT.

The J gene is TRBJ1-3, the V gene TRBV25-1; no reliable D call. Germline CDR1 is MGHDK and CDR2 is SYGVNS. The CDR3 contains 12 residues. V gave up 7 bases and J gave up 1 base, with 5 bases separating them. The CDR3 nucleotides are TGTGCCAGCACCCCGTCTGGAAACACCATATATTTT. Translating it yields CASTPSGNTIYF.

This chain connects TRBV5-1 to TRBJ2-1, with D perhaps being TRBD1 or TRBD2 (5 bases each). Germline V gene sequence: CDR1 SGHRS, CDR2 YFSETQ. Trimming took 0 bases from V and 7 from J, leaving 17 bases between them. CDR3 size: 16 residues. The DNA for the CDR3 is TGCGCCAGCAGCTTGGGCGGCAGGGTGAGGGGAAATGAGCAGTTCTTC. Encoded protein: CASSLGGRVRGNEQFF.

The genes are TRBV6-5 and TRBJ1-3, with D possibly TRBD1 on 5 matching bases. CDR1 and CDR2 (germline): MNHEY, SVGAGI. The CDR3 contains 15 residues. Trimming removed 2 bases at V and 3 bases at J, with 11 bases between. The DNA of the CDR3 is TGTGCCAGCAGTTACGTGGGGGTAGATGGAAACACCATATATTTT. It specifies CASSYVGVDGNTIYF.

V and J are TRBV5-1 and TRBJ2-3; D perhaps matches TRBD1 (6 bases). Per the germline V gene, CDR1 is SGHRS and CDR2 is YFSETQ. This CDR3 is built from 15 residues. V was cut by 4 bases and J by 2 bases, with 14 bases left in between. The CDR3 here is CASSRGHPITDTQYF. CDR3 DNA: TGCGCCAGCAGCAGGGGACATCCAATCACAGATACGCAGTATTTT.

CDR3 sequence (DNA): TGTGCCAGCAGCACCCGCGCGACAGACTCCTACGAGCAGTACTTC. Encoded protein: CASSTRATDSYEQYF. This chain uses TRBV9 with TRBJ2-7; TRBD1 is a possible D gene (5 bases). The CDR3 has 15 amino acids. Trimming pared 4 bases from V and 0 bases from J, leaving 14 bases between. Germline CDR1 is SGDLS and CDR2 is YYNGEE.

The chain joins TRBV19 to TRBJ1-2, with D possibly TRBD1 on 6 matching bases. Germline CDR1 is LNHDA and CDR2 is SQIVND (reference sequence). V was clipped by 3 bases and J by 0 bases, with 11 bases between them. The CDR3 is made up of 15 amino acids. The CDR3 DNA sequence: TGTGCCAGTAGTATGGGGGACACAGCTAACTATGGCTACACCTTC. It yields the protein CASSMGDTANYGYTF.

The chain links TRBV5-1 to TRBJ1-4, with 10 bases lining up with TRBD1. The CDR3 is made up of 16 amino acids. V was clipped by 4 bases and J by 3 bases; unmatched bases: 6. CDR1 is SGHRS and CDR2 is YFSETQ in the germline V gene. CDR3 loop: CASSPLTGGSNEKLFF. CDR3 DNA sequence: TGCGCCAGCAGCCCTCTGACAGGGGGCTCTAATGAAAAACTGTTTTTT.

V is TRBV19 and J is TRBJ2-7; no clear D. Per the germline V gene, CDR1 is LNHDA and CDR2 is SQIVND (reference sequence). V lost 3 bases and J lost 2, with 11 bases in between. The CDR3 is 14 residues long. The CDR3, as DNA: TGTGCCAGTAGTATTGCCAGGTCCCCCTACGAGCAGTACTTC. Protein product: CASSIARSPYEQYF.

This clone was observed once. V gene TRBV30 combines with J gene TRBJ1-2, with D unresolved. The V gene's germline CDR1 is GTSNPN and CDR2 SVGIG (reference sequence). The CDR3 consists of 14 residues. Trimming took off 7 bases at V and 4 bases at J, with 19 bases between the two ends. This chain's CDR3 is CASPTPGSGYGYTF. In DNA, the CDR3 is TGTGCCTCTCCGACCCCCGGATCTGGCTATGGCTACACCTTC.

About this clone: Other DNA sequences within the sample encode an identical CDR3. The chain links TRBV28 to TRBJ2-1; D possibly corresponds to TRBD1 (5 bases). This CDR3 region has 14 residues. The V end was cut by 3 bases, the J end by 4 bases, with 10 bases between. Germline loops: CDR1 MDHEN, CDR2 SYDVKM. The CDR3 region has the DNA TGTGCCAGCAGTTTTAGGGGCCCGTACAATGAGCAGTTCTTC. It codes for CASSFRGPYNEQFF.

The chain links TRBV10-3 to TRBJ2-7; TRBD1 matches at 11 bases. The V gene end was trimmed by 6 bases and the J gene end by 5 bases; junction bases not matched to a gene: 6. The germline gives CDR1 ENHRY, CDR2 SYGVKD. The CDR3 is made up of 14 amino acids. The CDR3 coding sequence is TGTGCCATCAGCCCGGGACAGGGGGTCAACGAGCAGTACTTC. Translating it yields CAISPGQGVNEQYF.

This clone was seen a single time. This rearrangement joins TRBV2 to TRBJ2-7, with 7 bases lining up with TRBD1. Germline lookup yields CDR1 SNHLY and CDR2 FYNNEI. The CDR3 has 13 amino acids. The trim removed 4 bases at V and 2 bases at J, leaving 2 bases unmatched. The CDR3 reads CASSVDRTYEQYF. The DNA of the CDR3 is TGTGCCAGCAGTGTGGACAGGACCTACGAGCAGTACTTC.

This chain uses TRBV29-1 with TRBJ2-5, with TRBD2 as a possible D gene (6 bases). CDR1 is SQVTM, CDR2 ANQGSEA, per germline. The CDR3 has 12 amino acids. Trimming left V 3 bases short and J 2 bases short, with 7 bases between. CDR3 DNA sequence: TGCAGCGTTGAGGAGGGTCAAGAGACCCAGTACTTC. Translated: CSVEEGQETQYF. Full variable domain (remainder filled in from reference TRBV29-1 and TRBJ2-5): SAVISQKPSRDICQRGTSLTIQCQVDSQVTMMFWYRQQPGQSLTLIATANQGSEATYESGFVIDKFPISRPNLTFSTLTVSNMSPEDSSIYLCSVEEGQETQYFGPGTRLLVL.

V and J are TRBV18 and TRBJ2-1; 7 bases map to TRBD1. The junction had 3 bases not matched to a gene; V was cut back by 3 bases and J by 4 bases. The germline V gene encodes CDR1 KGHSH and CDR2 LQKENI. CDR3 length: 14 residues. CDR3 sequence: CASSPPDRYNEQFF. CDR3 DNA: TGTGCCAGCTCACCCCCGGACAGGTACAATGAGCAGTTCTTC.